Detailed here is one TCR beta chain. Its antigen is not known. Distinct nucleotide sequences in the sample also encode this CDR3. Sequenced by immunoSEQ multiplex PCR; TCRdb stores in-frame clones only, minus some. The sample shows fewer than 3 million clones, roughly 90% of them seen only once. Unmatched junction bases numbered 0, after V lost 0 bases and J lost 2 bases. The V gene's germline CDR1 is SGDLS and CDR2 YYNGEE. The CDR3 runs to 15 residues. This record belongs to a study of shared clonotypes between healthy human individuals. General study findings and limits: Enrolling few donors narrowed the genetic and exposure-history diversity that was represented.

This chain joins TRBV9 and TRBJ2-1, with TRBD2 matching 9 bases. The clonotype comes from a man younger than 30 in good health. Some clones in this sample may be carry-over from other donors' samples. Sequencing was done on a sample of naive CD4+ T cells from PBMCs. Subset indicated: CD45RA+ positively selected. The CDR3 coding sequence is TGTGCCAGCAGCGTAGCTAGCGGGACCTACAATGAGCAGTTCTTC. Protein product: CASSVASGTYNEQFF.